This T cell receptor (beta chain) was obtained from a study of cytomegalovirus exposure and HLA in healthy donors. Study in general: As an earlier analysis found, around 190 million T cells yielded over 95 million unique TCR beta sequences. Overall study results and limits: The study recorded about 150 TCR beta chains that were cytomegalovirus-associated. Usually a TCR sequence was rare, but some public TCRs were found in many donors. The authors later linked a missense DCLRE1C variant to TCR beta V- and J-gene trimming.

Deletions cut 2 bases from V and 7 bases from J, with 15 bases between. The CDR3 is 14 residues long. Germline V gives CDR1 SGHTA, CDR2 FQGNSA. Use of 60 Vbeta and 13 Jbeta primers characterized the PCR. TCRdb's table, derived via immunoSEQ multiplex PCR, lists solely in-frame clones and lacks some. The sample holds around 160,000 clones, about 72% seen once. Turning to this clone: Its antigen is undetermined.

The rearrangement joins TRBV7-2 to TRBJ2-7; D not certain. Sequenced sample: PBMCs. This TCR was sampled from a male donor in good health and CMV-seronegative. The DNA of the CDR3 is TGTGCCAGCAGCTTATCTCCGGTTTCGGGTGAGCAGTACTTC. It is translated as CASSLSPVSGEQYF.